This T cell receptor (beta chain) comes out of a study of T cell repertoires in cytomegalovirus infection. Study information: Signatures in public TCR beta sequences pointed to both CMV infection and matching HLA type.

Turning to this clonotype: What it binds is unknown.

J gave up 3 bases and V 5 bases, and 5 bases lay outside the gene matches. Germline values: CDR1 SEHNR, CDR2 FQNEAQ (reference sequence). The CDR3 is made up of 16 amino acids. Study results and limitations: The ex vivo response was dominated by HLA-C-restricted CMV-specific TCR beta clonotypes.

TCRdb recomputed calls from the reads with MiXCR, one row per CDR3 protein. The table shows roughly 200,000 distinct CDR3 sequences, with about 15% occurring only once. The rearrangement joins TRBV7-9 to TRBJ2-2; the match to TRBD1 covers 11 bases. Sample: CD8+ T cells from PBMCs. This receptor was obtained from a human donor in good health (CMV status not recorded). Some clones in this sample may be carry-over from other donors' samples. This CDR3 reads CASSAGTGGDTGELFF. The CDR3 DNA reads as TGTGCCAGCAGCGCCGGGACAGGGGGTGACACCGGGGAGCTGTTTTTT.